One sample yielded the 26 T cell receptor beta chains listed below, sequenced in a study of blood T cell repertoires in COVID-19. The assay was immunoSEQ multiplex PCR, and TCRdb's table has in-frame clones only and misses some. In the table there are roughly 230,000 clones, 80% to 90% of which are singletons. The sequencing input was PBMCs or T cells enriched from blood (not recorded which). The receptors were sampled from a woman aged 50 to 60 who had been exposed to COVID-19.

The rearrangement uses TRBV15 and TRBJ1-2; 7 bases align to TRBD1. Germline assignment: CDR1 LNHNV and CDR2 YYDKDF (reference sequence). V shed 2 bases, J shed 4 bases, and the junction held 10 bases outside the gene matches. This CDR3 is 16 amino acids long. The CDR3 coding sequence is TGTGCCACCAGCAGACCCCCCAGGGGGACGGTCTATGGCTACACCTTC. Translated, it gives CATSRPPRGTVYGYTF.

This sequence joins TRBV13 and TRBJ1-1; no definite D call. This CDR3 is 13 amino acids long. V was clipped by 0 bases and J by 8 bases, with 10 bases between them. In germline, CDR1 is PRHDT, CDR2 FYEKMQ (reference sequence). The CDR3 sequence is CASSLGLGEEAFF. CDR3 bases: TGTGCCAGCAGCTTAGGGCTCGGGGAGGAAGCTTTCTTT. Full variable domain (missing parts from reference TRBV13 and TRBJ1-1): AAGVIQSPRHLIKEKRETATLKCYPIPRHDTVYWYQQGPGQDPQFLISFYEKMQSDKGSIPDRFSAQQFSDYHSELNMSSLELGDSALYFCASSLGLGEEAFFGQGTRLTVV.

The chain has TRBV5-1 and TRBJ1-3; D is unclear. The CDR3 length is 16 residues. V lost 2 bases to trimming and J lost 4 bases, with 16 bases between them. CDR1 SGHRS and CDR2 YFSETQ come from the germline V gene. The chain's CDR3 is CASSLPKSEKGNTIYF. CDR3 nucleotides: TGCGCCAGCAGCTTACCTAAGTCGGAGAAGGGAAACACCATATATTTT.

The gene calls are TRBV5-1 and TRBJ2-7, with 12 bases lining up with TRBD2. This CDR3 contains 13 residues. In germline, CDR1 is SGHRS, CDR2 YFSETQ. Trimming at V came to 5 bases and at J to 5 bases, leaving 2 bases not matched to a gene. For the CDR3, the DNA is TGCGCCAGCAGGACTAGCGGGGGAGACGAGCAGTACTTC. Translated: CASRTSGGDEQYF.

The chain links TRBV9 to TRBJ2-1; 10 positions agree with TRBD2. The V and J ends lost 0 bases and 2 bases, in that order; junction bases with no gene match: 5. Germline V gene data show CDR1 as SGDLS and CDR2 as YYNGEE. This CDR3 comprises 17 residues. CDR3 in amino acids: CASSVAGLAGAYNEQFF. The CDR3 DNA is TGTGCCAGCAGCGTAGCGGGGCTAGCGGGGGCCTACAATGAGCAGTTCTTC.

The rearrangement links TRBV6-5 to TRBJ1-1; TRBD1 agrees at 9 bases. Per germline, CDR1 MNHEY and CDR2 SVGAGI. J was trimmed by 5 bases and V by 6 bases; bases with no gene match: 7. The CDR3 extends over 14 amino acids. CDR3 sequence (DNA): TGTGCCAGCAGCCCCCGGACAGGGGAAACTGAAGCTTTCTTT. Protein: CASSPRTGETEAFF.

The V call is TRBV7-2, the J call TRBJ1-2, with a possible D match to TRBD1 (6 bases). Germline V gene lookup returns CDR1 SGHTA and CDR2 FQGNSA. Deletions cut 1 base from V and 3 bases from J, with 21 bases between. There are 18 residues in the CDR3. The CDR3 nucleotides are TGTGCCAGCAGCTTAGACCTCCCCTTGTGGGACACCTACTATGGCTACACCTTC. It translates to CASSLDLPLWDTYYGYTF.

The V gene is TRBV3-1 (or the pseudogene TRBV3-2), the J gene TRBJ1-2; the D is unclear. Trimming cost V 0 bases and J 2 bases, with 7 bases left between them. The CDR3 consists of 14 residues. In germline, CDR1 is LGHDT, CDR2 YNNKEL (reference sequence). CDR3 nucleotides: TGTGCCAGCAGCCAAGATCCCGCGAACTATGGCTACACCTTC. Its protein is CASSQDPANYGYTF.

CDR3 nucleotides: TGTGCCAGCAGCTCCCGACTAGCGGGGGGTTCCGAGCAGTACTTC. It specifies CASSSRLAGGSEQYF. The J gene is TRBJ2-7, the V gene TRBV7-2, with 13 bases that match TRBD2. The CDR3 spans 15 residues. Losses at the gene ends were 4 bases for V and 6 bases for J; bases not matched to a gene: 6. Germline V CDR1 and CDR2: SGHTA, FQGNSA.

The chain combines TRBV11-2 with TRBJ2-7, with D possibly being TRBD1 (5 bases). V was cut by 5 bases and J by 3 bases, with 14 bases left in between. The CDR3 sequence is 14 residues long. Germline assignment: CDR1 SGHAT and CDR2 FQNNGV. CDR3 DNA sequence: TGTGCCAGCAGCCTGACAGCTGACGTCTACGAGCAGTACTTC. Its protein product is CASSLTADVYEQYF.

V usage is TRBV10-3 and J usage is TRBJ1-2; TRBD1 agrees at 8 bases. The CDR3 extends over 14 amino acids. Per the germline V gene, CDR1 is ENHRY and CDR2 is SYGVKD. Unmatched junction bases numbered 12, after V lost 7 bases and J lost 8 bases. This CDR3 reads CAITAGTGPGGYTF. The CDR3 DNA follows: TGTGCCATCACCGCCGGGACAGGCCCTGGGGGCTACACCTTC.

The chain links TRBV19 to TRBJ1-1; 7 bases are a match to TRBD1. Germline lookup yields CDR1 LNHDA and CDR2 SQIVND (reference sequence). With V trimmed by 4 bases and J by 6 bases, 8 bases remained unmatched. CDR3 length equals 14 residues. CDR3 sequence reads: CASSRWDRESEAFF. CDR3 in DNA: TGTGCCAGTAGTAGATGGGACAGAGAATCTGAAGCTTTCTTT.

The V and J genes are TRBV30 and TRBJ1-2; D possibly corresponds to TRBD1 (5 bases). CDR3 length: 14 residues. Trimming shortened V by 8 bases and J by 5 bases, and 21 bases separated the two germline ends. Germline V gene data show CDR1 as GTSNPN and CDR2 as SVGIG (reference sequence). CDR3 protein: CARSGGQGGYGYTF. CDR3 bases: TGTGCCCGTTCTGGAGGGCAGGGCGGTTATGGCTACACCTTC.

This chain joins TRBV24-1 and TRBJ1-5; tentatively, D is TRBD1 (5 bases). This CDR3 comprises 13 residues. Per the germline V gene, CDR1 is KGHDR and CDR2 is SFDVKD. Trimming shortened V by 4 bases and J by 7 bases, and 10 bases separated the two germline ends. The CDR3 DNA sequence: TGTGCCACCAGTGAGCCAGGGAGGCAGCCCCAGCATTTT. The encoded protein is CATSEPGRQPQHF.

In DNA form, the CDR3 reads TGTGCTAGTGGTTTGGTAGCGGGGGCCGGGGCCCAGTACTTC. Its protein is CASGLVAGAGAQYF. The rearrangement uses TRBV12-5 and TRBJ2-5; 8 bases align to TRBD2. The CDR3 contains 14 residues. Germline assignment: CDR1 LGHNT and CDR2 FRNRAP. V lost 0 bases and J lost 9; bases outside the gene matches: 6.

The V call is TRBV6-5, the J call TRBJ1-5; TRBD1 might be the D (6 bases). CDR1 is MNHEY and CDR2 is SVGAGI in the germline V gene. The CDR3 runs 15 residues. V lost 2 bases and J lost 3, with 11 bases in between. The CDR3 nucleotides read TGTGCCAGCAGTTACCAGGGACATTTCAATCAGCCCCAGCATTTT. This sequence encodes CASSYQGHFNQPQHF.

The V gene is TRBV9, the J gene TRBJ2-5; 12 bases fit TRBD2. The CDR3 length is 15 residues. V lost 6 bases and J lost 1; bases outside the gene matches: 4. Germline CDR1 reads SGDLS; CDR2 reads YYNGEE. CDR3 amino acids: CASTVTSGSQETQYF. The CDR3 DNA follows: TGTGCCAGCACCGTGACTAGCGGGAGCCAAGAGACCCAGTACTTC.

This CDR3 reads CASSGGLHEQYF. CDR3 sequence (DNA): TGCGCCAGCAGTGGAGGGCTTCACGAGCAGTACTTC. The rearrangement joins TRBV10-1 to TRBJ2-7; D possibly corresponds to TRBD2 (5 bases). This CDR3 is built from 12 residues. From germline, CDR1 is WNHNN and CDR2 SYGVQD (reference sequence). Trimming took 4 bases from V and 5 from J, leaving 9 bases between them.

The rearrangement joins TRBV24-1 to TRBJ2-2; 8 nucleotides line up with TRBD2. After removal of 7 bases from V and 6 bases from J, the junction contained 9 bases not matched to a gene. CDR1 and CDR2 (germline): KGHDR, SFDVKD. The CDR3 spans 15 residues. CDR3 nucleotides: TGTGCCACCAGCAGGTCGGGACTAGTCCCCGGGGAGCTGTTTTTT. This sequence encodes CATSRSGLVPGELFF.

The CDR3 here is CASSQGNSPLHF. The CDR3 DNA reads TGTGCCAGTAGCCAGGGAAATTCACCCCTCCACTTT. The chain links TRBV19 to TRBJ1-6, with a weak D call TRBD1 (5 bases). Trimming removed 6 bases from V and 7 bases from J, with 7 bases in between. Germline V CDR1 and CDR2: LNHDA, SQIVND (reference sequence). This CDR3 has 12 residues.

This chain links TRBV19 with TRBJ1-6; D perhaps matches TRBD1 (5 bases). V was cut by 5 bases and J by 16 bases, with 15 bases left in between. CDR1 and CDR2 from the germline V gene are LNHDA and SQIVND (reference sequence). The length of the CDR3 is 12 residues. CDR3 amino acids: CASSPLGGWLHF. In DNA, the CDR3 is TGTGCCAGTAGTCCCCTCGGGGGTTGGCTCCACTTT.

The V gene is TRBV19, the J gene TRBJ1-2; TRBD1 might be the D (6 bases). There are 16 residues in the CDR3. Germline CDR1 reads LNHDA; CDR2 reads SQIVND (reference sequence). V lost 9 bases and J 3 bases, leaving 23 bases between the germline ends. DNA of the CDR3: TGTGCCAGCCAAGAGCGAACTGGGTGGGGGCACTATGGCTACACCTTC. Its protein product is CASQERTGWGHYGYTF.

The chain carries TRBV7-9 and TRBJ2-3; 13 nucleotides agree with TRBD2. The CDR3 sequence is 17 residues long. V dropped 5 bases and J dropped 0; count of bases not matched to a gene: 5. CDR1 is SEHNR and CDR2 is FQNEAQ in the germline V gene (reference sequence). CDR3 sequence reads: CASSPGTSGVSTDTQYF. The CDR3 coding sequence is TGTGCCAGCAGCCCAGGGACTAGCGGGGTCAGCACAGATACGCAGTATTTT.

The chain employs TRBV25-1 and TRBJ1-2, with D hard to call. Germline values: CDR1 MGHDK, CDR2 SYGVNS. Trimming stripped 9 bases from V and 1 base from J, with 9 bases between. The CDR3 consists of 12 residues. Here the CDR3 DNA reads TGTGCCAGTTCCTCCGTTAACTATGGCTACACCTTC. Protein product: CASSSVNYGYTF.

CDR3 amino acids: CASSQELDRGGRSGYTF. The CDR3, as DNA: TGTGCCAGCAGCCAAGAATTGGATAGAGGGGGCAGGAGTGGCTACACCTTC. The gene calls are TRBV4-2 and TRBJ1-2; TRBD1 matches at 7 bases. The CDR3 spans 17 residues. The V gene's germline CDR1 is LGHNA and CDR2 YNFKEQ. V dropped 0 bases and J dropped 7; count of bases not matched to a gene: 14.

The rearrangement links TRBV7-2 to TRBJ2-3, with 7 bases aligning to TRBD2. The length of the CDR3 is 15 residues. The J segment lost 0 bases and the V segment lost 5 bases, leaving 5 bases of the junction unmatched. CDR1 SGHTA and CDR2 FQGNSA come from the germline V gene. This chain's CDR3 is CASSPAGLSTDTQYF. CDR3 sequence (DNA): TGTGCCAGCAGCCCAGCGGGGCTCAGCACAGATACGCAGTATTTT.